Presented here are 4 T cell receptor beta chains from one specimen sequenced in a study of blood T cell repertoires in COVID-19. Profiled with immunoSEQ multiplex PCR; TCRdb holds only in-frame clones, not every one. The data show tens of thousands of clones, approximately 74% seen once. The sequenced sample consisted of peripheral blood. These receptor sequences come from a man aged 65 to 85 with COVID-19, enrolled during active disease.

The chain recombines TRBV19 with TRBJ1-5; TRBD1 matches at 9 bases. Trimming cost V 5 bases and J 1 base; bases outside gene matches: 12. There are 18 residues in the CDR3. CDR1 and CDR2 from the germline V gene are LNHDA and SQIVND (reference sequence). CDR3 in DNA: TGTGCCAGTAGTCGTTTAGGGGGGGACAGGGTCAGCAATCAGCCCCAGCATTTT. It encodes CASSRLGGDRVSNQPQHF.

The CDR3 DNA follows: TGTGCCAGCAGCCCTGGGCCTTCTCAAGAGACCCAGTACTTC. It yields the protein CASSPGPSQETQYF. The rearrangement joins TRBV7-2 to TRBJ2-5; D remains unclear. Germline CDR1 SGHTA, CDR2 FQGNSA. V was shortened by 5 bases and J by 2 bases, with 12 bases between the two germline ends. The CDR3 consists of 14 residues.

The rearrangement uses TRBV7-2 and TRBJ2-5, with D maybe TRBD1 (5 bases). Trimming cost V 5 bases and J 5 bases, with 9 bases left between them. The CDR3 runs 12 residues. Germline lookup yields CDR1 SGHTA and CDR2 FQGNSA. CDR3 amino acids: CASSPQGETQYF. The CDR3 nucleotides read TGTGCCAGCAGCCCCCAGGGTGAGACCCAGTACTTC.

This chain's CDR3 is CASSSAGDRGSYGYTF. In DNA form, the CDR3 reads TGTGCCAGCAGCAGCGCCGGGGACAGGGGGTCCTATGGCTACACCTTC. J is TRBJ1-2 and V is TRBV28; 11 positions match TRBD1. The CDR3 sequence is 16 residues long. The V gene end was trimmed by 6 bases and the J gene end by 4 bases; junction bases not matched to a gene: 10. From germline, CDR1 is MDHEN and CDR2 SYDVKM.